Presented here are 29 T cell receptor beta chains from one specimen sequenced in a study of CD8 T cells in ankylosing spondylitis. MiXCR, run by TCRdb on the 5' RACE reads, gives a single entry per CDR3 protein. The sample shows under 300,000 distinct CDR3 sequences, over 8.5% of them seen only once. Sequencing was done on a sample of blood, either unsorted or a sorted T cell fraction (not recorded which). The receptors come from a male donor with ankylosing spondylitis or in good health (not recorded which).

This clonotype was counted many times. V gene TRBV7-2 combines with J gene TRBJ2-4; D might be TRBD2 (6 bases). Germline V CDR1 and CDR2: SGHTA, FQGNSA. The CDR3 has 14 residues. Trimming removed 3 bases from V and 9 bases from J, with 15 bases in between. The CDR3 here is CASSLTGEASIQYF. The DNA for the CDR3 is TGTGCCAGCAGCTTGACCGGGGAGGCGAGCATTCAGTACTTC. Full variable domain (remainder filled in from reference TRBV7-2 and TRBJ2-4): GAGVSQSPSNKVTEKGKDVELRCDPISGHTALYWYRQSLGQGLEFLIYFQGNSAPDKSGLPSDRFSAERTGGSVSTLTIQRTQQEDSAVYLCASSLTGEASIQYFGAGTRLSVL.

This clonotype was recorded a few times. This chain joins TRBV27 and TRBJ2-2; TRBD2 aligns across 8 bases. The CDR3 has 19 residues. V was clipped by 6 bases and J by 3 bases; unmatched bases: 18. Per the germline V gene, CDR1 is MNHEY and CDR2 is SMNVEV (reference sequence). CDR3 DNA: TGTGCCAGCAGGACGGGACGGATCCGACGGGAGGGGGACACCGGGGAGCTGTTTTTT. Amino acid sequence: CASRTGRIRREGDTGELFF.

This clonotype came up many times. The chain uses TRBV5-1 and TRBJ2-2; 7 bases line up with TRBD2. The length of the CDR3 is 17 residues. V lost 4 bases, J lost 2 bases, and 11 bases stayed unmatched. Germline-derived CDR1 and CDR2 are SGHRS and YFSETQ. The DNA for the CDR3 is TGCGCCAGCAGCGCCGATCCTAGCGGACTTAACACCGGGGAGCTGTTTTTT. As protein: CASSADPSGLNTGELFF.

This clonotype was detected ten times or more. The CDR3: CASSLAPRQNTEAFF. The CDR3 DNA reads TGTGCCAGCAGCTTGGCCCCCCGGCAGAACACTGAAGCTTTCTTT. The chain links TRBV5-5 to TRBJ1-1, with D uncertain. Germline lookup yields CDR1 SGHKS and CDR2 YYEKEE (reference sequence). This CDR3 has 15 residues. V was pared by 0 bases and J by 1 base, with 10 bases between.

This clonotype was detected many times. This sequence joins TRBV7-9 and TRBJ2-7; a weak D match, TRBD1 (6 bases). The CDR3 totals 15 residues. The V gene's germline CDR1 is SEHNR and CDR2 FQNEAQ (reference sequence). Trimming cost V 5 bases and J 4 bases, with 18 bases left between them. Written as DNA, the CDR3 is TGTGCCAGCAGCCGGAGAAGGGGACAAATTTACGAGCAGTACTTC. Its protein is CASSRRRGQIYEQYF. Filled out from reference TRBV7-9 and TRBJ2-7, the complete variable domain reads DTGVSQNPRHKITKRGQNVTFRCDPISEHNRLYWYRQTLGQGPEFLTYFQNEAQLEKSRLLSDRFSAERPKGSFSTLEIQRTEQGDSAMYLCASSRRRGQIYEQYFGPGTRLTVT.

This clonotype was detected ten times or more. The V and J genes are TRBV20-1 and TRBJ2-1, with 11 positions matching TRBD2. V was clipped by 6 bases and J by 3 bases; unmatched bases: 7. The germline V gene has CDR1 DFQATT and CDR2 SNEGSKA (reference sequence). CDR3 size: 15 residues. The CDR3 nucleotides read TGCAGTGCCGCCTTCGGGACTAGCGGCTACAATGAGCAGTTCTTC. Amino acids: CSAAFGTSGYNEQFF.

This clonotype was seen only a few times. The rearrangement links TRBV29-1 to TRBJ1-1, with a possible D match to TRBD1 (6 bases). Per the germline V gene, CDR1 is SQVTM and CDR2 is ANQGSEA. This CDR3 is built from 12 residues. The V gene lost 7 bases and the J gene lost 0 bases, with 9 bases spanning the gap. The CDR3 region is CSGGQMNTEAFF. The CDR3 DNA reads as TGCAGCGGCGGACAGATGAACACTGAAGCTTTCTTT.

CDR3 in amino acids: CASSYSKDSPRGYTF. CDR3 nucleotides: TGCGCCAGCAGCTACTCCAAGGACAGTCCTAGGGGCTACACCTTC. The genes are TRBV5-1 and TRBJ1-2; D may be TRBD1 (6 bases). V was pared by 3 bases and J by 8 bases, with 20 bases between. CDR1 SGHRS and CDR2 YFSETQ come from the germline V gene. The CDR3 consists of 15 residues.

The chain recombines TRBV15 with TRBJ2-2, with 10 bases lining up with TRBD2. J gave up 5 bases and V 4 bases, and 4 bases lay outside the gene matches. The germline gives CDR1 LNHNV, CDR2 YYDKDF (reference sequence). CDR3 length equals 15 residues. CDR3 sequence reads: CATSTGLAQTGELFF. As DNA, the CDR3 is TGTGCCACCAGCACGGGACTAGCGCAGACCGGGGAGCTGTTTTTT.

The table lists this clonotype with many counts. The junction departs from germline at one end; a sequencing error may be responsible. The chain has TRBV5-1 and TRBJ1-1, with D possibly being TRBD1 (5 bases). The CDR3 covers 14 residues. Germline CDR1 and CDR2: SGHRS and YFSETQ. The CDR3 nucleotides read TGCGCCAGCAGCTACCCAGGTTGGGGCACTGAAGTTTTCTTT. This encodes CASSYPGWGTEVFF.

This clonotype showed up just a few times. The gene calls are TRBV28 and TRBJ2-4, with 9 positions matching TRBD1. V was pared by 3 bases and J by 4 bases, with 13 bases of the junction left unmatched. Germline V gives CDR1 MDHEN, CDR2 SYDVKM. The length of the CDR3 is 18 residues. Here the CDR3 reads CASSLTGTGLEFKNIQYF. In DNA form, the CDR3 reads TGTGCCAGCAGTTTGACCGGGACAGGGCTCGAATTTAAAAACATTCAGTACTTC.

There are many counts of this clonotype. Written as DNA, the CDR3 is TGTGCCAGCAGTTTAGAGTTGATCGAGCAGTACTTC. Protein: CASSLELIEQYF. This chain uses TRBV12-3 or TRBV12-4 with TRBJ2-7, with no clear D. The V end lost 1 base, the J end lost 6 bases, and 7 bases lay between the germline ends. The CDR3 loop spans 12 amino acids.

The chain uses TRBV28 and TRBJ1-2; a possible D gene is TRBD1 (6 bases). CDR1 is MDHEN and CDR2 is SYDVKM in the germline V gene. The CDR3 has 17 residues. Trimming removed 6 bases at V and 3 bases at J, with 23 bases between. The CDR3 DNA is TGTGCCAGCAGCTCGACAACAGGGAGGGGGGGTTACTATGGCTACACCTTC. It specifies CASSSTTGRGGYYGYTF.

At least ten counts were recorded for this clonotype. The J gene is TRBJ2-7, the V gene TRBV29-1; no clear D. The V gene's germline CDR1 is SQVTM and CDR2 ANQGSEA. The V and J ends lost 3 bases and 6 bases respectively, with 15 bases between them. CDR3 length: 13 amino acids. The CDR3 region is CSVDESRSGEQYF. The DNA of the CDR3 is TGCAGCGTTGATGAGAGCCGCTCGGGCGAGCAGTACTTC.

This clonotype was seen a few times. CDR3 sequence reads: CARSSRWGLARELFF. CDR3 coding DNA: TGTGCCAGAAGCTCCAGGTGGGGTCTCGCCCGGGAGCTGTTTTTT. The V and J genes are TRBV5-3 and TRBJ2-2, with unresolved D. TRBV5-3 is designated an ORF whose function remains uncertain. V shed 3 bases and J shed 9 bases, with 18 bases lying between them. This CDR3 spans 15 amino acids.

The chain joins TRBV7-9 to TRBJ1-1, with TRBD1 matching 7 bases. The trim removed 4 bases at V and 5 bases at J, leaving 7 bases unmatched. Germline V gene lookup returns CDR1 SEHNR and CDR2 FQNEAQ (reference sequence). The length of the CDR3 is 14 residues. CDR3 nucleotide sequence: TGTGCCAGCAGCTCACAGGGGCTTGGTACTGAAGCTTTCTTT. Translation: CASSSQGLGTEAFF.

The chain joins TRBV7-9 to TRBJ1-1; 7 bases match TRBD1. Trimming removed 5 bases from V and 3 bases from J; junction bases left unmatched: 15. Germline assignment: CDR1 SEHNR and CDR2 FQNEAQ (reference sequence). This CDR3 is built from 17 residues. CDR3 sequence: CASSPSDGAQGDTEAFF. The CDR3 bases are TGTGCCAGCAGCCCATCGGACGGGGCCCAGGGGGACACTGAAGCTTTCTTT.

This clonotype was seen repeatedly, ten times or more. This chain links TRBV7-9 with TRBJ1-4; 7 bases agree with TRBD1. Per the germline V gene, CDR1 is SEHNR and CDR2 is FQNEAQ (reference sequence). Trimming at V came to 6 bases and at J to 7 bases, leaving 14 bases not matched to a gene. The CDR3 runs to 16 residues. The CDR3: CASRPGGALGSEKLFF. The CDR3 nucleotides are TGTGCCAGCAGGCCAGGGGGGGCCCTAGGAAGTGAAAAACTGTTTTTT.

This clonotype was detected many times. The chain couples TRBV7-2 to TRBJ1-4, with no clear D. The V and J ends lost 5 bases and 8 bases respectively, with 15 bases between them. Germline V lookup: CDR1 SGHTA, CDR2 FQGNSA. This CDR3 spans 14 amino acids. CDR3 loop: CASSGMRKGEKLFF. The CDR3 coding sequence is TGTGCCAGCAGCGGGATGAGGAAAGGAGAAAAACTGTTTTTT.

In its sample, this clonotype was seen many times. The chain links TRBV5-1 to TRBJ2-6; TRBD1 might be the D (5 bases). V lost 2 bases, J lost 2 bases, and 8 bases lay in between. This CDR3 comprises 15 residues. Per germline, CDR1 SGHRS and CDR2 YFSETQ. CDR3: CASSLSGTGANVLTF. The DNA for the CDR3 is TGCGCCAGCAGCTTATCAGGGACTGGGGCCAACGTCCTGACTTTC.

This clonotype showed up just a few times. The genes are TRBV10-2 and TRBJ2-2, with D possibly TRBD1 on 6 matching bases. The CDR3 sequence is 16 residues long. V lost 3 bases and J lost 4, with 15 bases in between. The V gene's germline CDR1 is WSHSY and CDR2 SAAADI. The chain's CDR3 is CASSERNRVVTGELFF. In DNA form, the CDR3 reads TGCGCCAGCAGTGAAAGAAACAGGGTAGTCACCGGGGAGCTGTTTTTT.

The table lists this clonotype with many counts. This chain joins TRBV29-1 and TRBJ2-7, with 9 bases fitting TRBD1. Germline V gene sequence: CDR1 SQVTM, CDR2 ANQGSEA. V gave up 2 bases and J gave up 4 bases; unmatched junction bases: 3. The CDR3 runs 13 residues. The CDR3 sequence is CSVEIGQGYEQYF. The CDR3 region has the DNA TGCAGCGTTGAAATCGGACAGGGGTACGAGCAGTACTTC.

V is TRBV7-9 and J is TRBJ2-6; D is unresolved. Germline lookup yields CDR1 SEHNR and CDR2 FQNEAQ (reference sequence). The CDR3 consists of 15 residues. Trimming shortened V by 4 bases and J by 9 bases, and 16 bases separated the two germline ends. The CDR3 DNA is TGTGCCAGCAGCTCCATTTCCCGGACCTTCAACGTCCTGACTTTC. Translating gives CASSSISRTFNVLTF.

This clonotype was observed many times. This CDR3 reads CASSLGVEQFF. The CDR3 nucleotides read TGTGCCAGCAGCTTGGGGGTAGAGCAGTTCTTC. The V gene is TRBV7-6, the J gene TRBJ2-1; D could derive from TRBD1 or TRBD2 (5 bases each). From germline, CDR1 is SGHVS and CDR2 FNYEAQ. V was pared by 3 bases and J by 10 bases, with 7 bases between. The CDR3 covers 11 residues.

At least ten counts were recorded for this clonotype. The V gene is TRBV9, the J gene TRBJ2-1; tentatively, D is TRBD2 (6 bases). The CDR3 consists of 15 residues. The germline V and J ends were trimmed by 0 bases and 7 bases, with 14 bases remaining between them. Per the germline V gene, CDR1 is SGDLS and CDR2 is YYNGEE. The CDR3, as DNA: TGTGCCAGCAGCGTAGATGGGGGACTTGTTAATGAGCAGTTCTTC. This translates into CASSVDGGLVNEQFF.

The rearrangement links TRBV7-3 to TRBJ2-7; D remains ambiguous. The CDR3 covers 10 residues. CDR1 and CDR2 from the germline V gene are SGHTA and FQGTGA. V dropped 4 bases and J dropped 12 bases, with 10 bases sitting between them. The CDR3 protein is CASSSSYSYF. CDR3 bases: TGTGCCAGCAGCTCCAGTTACTCGTACTTC.

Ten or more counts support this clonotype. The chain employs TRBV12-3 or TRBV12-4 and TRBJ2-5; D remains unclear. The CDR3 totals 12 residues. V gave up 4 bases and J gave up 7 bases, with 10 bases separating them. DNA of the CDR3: TGTGCCAGCAGTTATGAGCTAAGGACCCAGTACTTC. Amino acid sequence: CASSYELRTQYF.

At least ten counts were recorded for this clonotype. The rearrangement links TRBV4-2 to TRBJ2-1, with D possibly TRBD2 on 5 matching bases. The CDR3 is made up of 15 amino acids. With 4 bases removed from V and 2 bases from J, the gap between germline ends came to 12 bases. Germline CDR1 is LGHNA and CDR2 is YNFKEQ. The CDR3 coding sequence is TGTGCCAGCAGCCCAGGCGGGTCGACCTACAATGAGCAGTTCTTC. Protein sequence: CASSPGGSTYNEQFF.

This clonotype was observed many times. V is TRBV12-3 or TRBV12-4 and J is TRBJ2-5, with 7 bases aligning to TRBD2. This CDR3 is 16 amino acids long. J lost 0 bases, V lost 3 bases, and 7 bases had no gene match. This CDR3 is CASSFSPSGDQETQYF. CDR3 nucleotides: TGTGCCAGCAGTTTCTCGCCTAGCGGAGACCAAGAGACCCAGTACTTC.